The sequence of this T cell receptor (beta chain) was determined in a study of cytomegalovirus exposure and HLA in healthy donors. Background on the study: One earlier analysis, a look at roughly 180 million T cells, found about 100 million unique TCR beta sequences. Most donors, just over 80% of more than 300 genotyped, fell in the Caucasian-associated ancestry cluster.

The study, taken as a whole, reports: Among TCR beta chains of equal frequency, HLA-associated ones were more clonally expanded in a later analysis. HLA restriction was apparent for most CMV-associated TCR beta chains in a later analysis.

Primers for the PCR totalled 60 Vbeta and 13 Jbeta. Libraries were prepared by immunoSEQ multiplex PCR; TCRdb keeps only in-frame clonotypes and omits some of them. The sample lists about 180,000 clones, roughly 77% seen once, with roughly 2.5% in the top ten. The germline V gene encodes CDR1 KGHSH and CDR2 LQKENI. This CDR3 region has 15 residues. V shed 3 bases, J shed 4 bases, and the junction held 6 bases outside the gene matches. As concerns this clone: Antigen: not known.

The source material was PBMCs. J is TRBJ2-3 and V is TRBV18, with TRBD1 matching over 8 bases. This TCR came from a woman in her thirties in good health and CMV-seropositive. CDR3 residues: CASSPRTGRADTQYF. Here the CDR3 DNA reads TGTGCCAGCTCACCTAGGACAGGGCGAGCAGATACGCAGTATTTT.